These 15 T cell receptor beta chains share one sample of origin, sequenced in a study of blood T cell repertoires in COVID-19. The repertoire was sequenced with immunoSEQ multiplex PCR; TCRdb's copy has only in-frame clones and lacks some. The sample has about 280,000 clones, approximately 78% seen once. Sequenced input: PBMCs or T cells enriched from blood (not recorded which). These receptors originate from a man aged 35-49 years who had been exposed to COVID-19.

This chain links TRBV2 with TRBJ2-1, with 9 bases matching TRBD2. Trimming took 6 bases from V and 10 from J; bases not matched to a gene: 4. The CDR3 totals 12 residues. Germline CDR1 reads SNHLY; CDR2 reads FYNNEI. The CDR3 DNA sequence: TGTGCCAGCAGACTAGCGGGCGTGGAGCAGTTCTTC. Translated, it gives CASRLAGVEQFF.

The chain is built from TRBV19 and TRBJ2-3; 9 nucleotides match TRBD1. Trimming took 3 bases from V and 3 from J; bases not matched to a gene: 4. Germline V gives CDR1 LNHDA, CDR2 SQIVND (reference sequence). The CDR3 is 15 residues long. The CDR3 DNA reads as TGTGCCAGTAGTATCGGGACAGGGCCTACAGATACGCAGTATTTT. It codes for CASSIGTGPTDTQYF. Full variable domain (remainder filled in from reference TRBV19 and TRBJ2-3): DGGITQSPKYLFRKEGQNVTLSCEQNLNHDAMYWYRQDPGQGLRLIYYSQIVNDFQKGDIAEGYSVSREKKESFPLTVTSAQKNPTAFYLCASSIGTGPTDTQYFGPGTRLTVL.

This chain links TRBV9 with TRBJ2-3; 9 bases are shared with TRBD2. The length of the CDR3 is 17 residues. Germline lookup yields CDR1 SGDLS and CDR2 YYNGEE. V shed 2 bases and J 1 base; nucleotides not matched to a gene: 8. DNA of the CDR3: TGTGCCAGCAGCGTTAGAAGCGGGGGGAGCGGCACAGATACGCAGTATTTT. It encodes CASSVRSGGSGTDTQYF.

V is TRBV19 and J is TRBJ2-3; possibly TRBD2 for D (5 bases). CDR3 length equals 11 residues. V was shortened by 8 bases and J by 6 bases, with 9 bases between the two germline ends. The germline CDR1 and CDR2 sequences are LNHDA and SQIVND (reference sequence). Written as DNA, the CDR3 is TGTGCCAGTCTGAGGGAGGATACGCAGTATTTT. Translated: CASLREDTQYF. Filled out from reference TRBV19 and TRBJ2-3, the complete variable domain reads DGGITQSPKYLFRKEGQNVTLSCEQNLNHDAMYWYRQDPGQGLRLIYYSQIVNDFQKGDIAEGYSVSREKKESFPLTVTSAQKNPTAFYLCASLREDTQYFGPGTRLTVL.

The chain links TRBV11-2 to TRBJ2-1; 9 bases fit TRBD2. Germline CDR1 and CDR2: SGHAT and FQNNGV. V shed 5 bases, J shed 4 bases, and the junction held 15 bases outside the gene matches. The CDR3 length is 18 residues. CDR3 loop: CASSINSPRTSAYNEQFF. In DNA form, the CDR3 reads TGTGCCAGCAGCATCAATAGTCCAAGGACTAGCGCTTACAATGAGCAGTTCTTC.

This clone was seen once. V gene TRBV12-5 combines with J gene TRBJ2-1, with 13 bases fitting TRBD2. Germline CDR1 reads LGHNT; CDR2 reads FRNRAP. Trimming took 3 bases from V and 6 from J; bases not matched to a gene: 2. CDR3 length: 15 amino acids. CDR3 DNA: TGTGCTAGTGGTTTAGGGACTAGCGGGATCAATGAGCAGTTCTTC. As protein: CASGLGTSGINEQFF.

The chain recombines TRBV16 with TRBJ2-1, with 7 bases aligning to TRBD2. The J segment lost 6 bases and the V segment lost 4 bases, leaving 9 bases of the junction unmatched. This CDR3 has 15 residues. Germline CDR1 is KGHSY and CDR2 is FQNENV. DNA for the CDR3: TGTGCCAGCAGCCGACGCGGGAGTCCTTCCAATGAGCAGTTCTTC. Protein: CASSRRGSPSNEQFF.

The J gene is TRBJ2-3, the V gene TRBV13; D may be TRBD1 (5 bases). Trimming cost V 6 bases and J 3 bases, with 13 bases left between them. This CDR3 is built from 14 residues. The germline gives CDR1 PRHDT, CDR2 FYEKMQ (reference sequence). The CDR3 sequence: CASSFRQGTDTQYF. The CDR3 nucleotides read TGTGCCAGCAGTTTCCGGCAGGGAACAGATACGCAGTATTTT.

The chain links TRBV21-1 to TRBJ2-1; the table's D call TRBD2 went unverified against the DNA. TRBV21-1 constitutes a pseudogene. The CDR3 is 16 residues long. CDR3 coding DNA: TGTGCCAGCAGCAAATATTGGGGGAGGGGACCCGGCGAGCAGTTCTTC. It translates to CASSKYWGRGPGEQFF.

This clone has a single count. V gene TRBV7-9 combines with J gene TRBJ2-5; the match to TRBD1 covers 9 bases. V was clipped by 4 bases and J by 4 bases; unmatched bases: 10. The CDR3 is 16 residues long. Germline CDR1 reads SEHNR; CDR2 reads FQNEAQ (reference sequence). This CDR3 is CASSSSGTGSLETQYF. For the CDR3, the DNA is TGTGCCAGCAGCTCCTCCGGGACAGGGTCTCTAGAGACCCAGTACTTC.

This rearrangement joins TRBV19 to TRBJ1-1; D is uncertain. Looked up from germline, CDR1 is LNHDA and CDR2 is SQIVND (reference sequence). The V and J ends lost 7 bases and 5 bases respectively, with 14 bases between them. This CDR3 comprises 13 residues. The CDR3 nucleotides read TGTGCCAGTACCCCAATACAGTTGACTGAAGCTTTCTTT. This encodes CASTPIQLTEAFF.

V and J are TRBV5-1 and TRBJ1-1; no reliable D call. V was pared by 5 bases and J by 4 bases, with 12 bases between. CDR1 is SGHRS, CDR2 YFSETQ, per germline. This CDR3 has 13 residues. The CDR3 coding sequence is TGCGCCAGCAGAAGGGAGATGGGCACTGAAGCTTTCTTT. Translated, it gives CASRREMGTEAFF.

The chain uses TRBV5-6 and TRBJ2-7; TRBD2 might be the D (5 bases). From germline, CDR1 is SGHDT and CDR2 YYEEEE. The CDR3 contains 13 residues. V lost 2 bases to trimming and J lost 1 base, with 7 bases between them. CDR3 loop: CASSFRGSYEQYF. In nucleotides, the CDR3 is TGTGCCAGCAGCTTCCGCGGGTCCTACGAGCAGTACTTC.

The chain has TRBV9 and TRBJ2-3; D perhaps matches TRBD2 (6 bases). The V gene lost 2 bases and the J gene lost 9 bases, with 16 bases spanning the gap. Germline-derived CDR1 and CDR2 are SGDLS and YYNGEE. This CDR3 comprises 14 residues. CDR3 sequence: CASSVTLAEKTQYF. The CDR3 DNA reads as TGTGCCAGCAGCGTCACATTAGCGGAGAAAACGCAGTATTTT.

This clone was recorded a few times. The chain recombines TRBV2 with TRBJ1-6; 9 bases fit TRBD1. The CDR3 is 14 amino acids. Trimming cost V 11 bases and J 7 bases; bases outside gene matches: 9. Germline loops: CDR1 SNHLY, CDR2 FYNNEI. CDR3 sequence: CAGDRDRVNSPLHF. DNA of the CDR3: TGTGCCGGCGACCGGGACAGGGTCAATTCACCCCTCCACTTT.